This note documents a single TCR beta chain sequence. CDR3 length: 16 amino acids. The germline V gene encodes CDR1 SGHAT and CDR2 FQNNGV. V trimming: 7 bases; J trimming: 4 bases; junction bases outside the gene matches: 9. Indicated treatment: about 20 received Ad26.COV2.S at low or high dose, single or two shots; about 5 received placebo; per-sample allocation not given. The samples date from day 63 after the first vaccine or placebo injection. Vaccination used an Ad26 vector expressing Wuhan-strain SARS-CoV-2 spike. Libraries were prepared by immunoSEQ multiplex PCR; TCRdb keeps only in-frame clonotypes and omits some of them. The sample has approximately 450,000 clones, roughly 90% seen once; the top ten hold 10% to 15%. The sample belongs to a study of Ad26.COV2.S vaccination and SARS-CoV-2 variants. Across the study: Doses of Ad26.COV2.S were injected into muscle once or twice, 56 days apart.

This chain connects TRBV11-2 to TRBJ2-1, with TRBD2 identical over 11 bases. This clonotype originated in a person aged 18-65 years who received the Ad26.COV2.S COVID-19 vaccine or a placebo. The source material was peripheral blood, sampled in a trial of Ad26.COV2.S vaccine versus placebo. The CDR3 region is CASNLGGTSGYNEQFF. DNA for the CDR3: TGTGCCAGCAATCTGGGGGGGACTAGCGGATACAATGAGCAGTTCTTC. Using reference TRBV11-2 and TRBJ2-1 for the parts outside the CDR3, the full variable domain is EAGVAQSPRYKIIEKRQSVAFWCNPISGHATLYWYQQILGQGPKLLIQFQNNGVVDDSQLPKDRFSAERLKGVDSTLKIQPAKLEDSAVYLCASNLGGTSGYNEQFFGPGTRLTVL.